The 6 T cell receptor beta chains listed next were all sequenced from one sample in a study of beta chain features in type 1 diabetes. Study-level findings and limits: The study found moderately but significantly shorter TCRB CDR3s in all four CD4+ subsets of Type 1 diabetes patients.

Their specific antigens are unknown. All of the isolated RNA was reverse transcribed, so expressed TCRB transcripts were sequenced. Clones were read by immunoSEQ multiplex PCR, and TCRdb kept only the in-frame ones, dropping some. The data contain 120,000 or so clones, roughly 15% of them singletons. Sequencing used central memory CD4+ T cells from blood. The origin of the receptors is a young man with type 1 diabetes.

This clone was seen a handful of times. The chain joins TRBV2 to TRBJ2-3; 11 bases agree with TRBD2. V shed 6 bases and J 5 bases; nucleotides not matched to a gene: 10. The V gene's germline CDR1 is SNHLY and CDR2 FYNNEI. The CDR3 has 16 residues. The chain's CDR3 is CASSKGLAGGGDTQYF. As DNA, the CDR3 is TGTGCCAGCAGCAAGGGGCTAGCGGGGGGAGGAGATACGCAGTATTTT.

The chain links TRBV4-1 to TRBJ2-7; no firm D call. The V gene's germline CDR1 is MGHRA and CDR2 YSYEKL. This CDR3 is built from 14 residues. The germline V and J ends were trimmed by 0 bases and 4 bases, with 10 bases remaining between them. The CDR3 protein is CASSQEGTEYEQYF. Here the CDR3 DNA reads TGCGCCAGCAGCCAAGAAGGAACCGAGTACGAGCAGTACTTC.

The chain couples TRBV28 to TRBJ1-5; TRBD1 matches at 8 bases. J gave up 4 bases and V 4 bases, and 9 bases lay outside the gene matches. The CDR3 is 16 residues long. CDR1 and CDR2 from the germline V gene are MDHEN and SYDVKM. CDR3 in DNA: TGTGCCAGCAGTTCTATGTACAGGGGGACAAATCAGCCCCAGCATTTT. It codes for CASSSMYRGTNQPQHF. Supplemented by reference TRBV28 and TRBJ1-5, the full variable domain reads DVKVTQSSRYLVKRTGEKVFLECVQDMDHENMFWYRQDPGLGLRLIYFSYDVKMKEKGDIPEGYSVSREKKERFSLILESASTNQTSMYLCASSSMYRGTNQPQHFGDGTRLSIL.

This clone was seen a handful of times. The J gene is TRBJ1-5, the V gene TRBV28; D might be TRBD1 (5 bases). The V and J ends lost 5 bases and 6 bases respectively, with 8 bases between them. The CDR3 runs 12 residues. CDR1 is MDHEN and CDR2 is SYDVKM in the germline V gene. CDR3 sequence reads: CASSGGSQPQHF. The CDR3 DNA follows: TGTGCCAGCAGTGGGGGTTCTCAGCCCCAGCATTTT.

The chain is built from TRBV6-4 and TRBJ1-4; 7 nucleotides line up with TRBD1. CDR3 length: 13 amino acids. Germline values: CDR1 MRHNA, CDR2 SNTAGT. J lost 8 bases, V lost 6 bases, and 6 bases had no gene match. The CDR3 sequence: CASRGQAREKLFF. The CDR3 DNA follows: TGTGCCAGCAGAGGACAGGCAAGGGAAAAACTGTTTTTT.

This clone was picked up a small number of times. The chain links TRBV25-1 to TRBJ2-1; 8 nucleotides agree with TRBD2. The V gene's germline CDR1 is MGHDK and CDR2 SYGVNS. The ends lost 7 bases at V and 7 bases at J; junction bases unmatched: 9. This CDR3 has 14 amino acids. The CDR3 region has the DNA TGTGCCAGCACGGTCGCCGGGGGGGAAAATGAGCAGTTCTTC. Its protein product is CASTVAGGENEQFF.